The source of this TCR beta chain is a study of blood T cell repertoires in COVID-19. About the research overall: There were acute and convalescent COVID-19 samples, and they came from the United States, Italy and Spain. PBMCs, B-cell-depleted T cells, or T cells were the source of the cDNA or gDNA that made up the material.

Method: immunoSEQ multiplex PCR; TCRdb's copy keeps in-frame clones and lacks some. The table has a few hundred thousand clones, about 91% seen once. The CDR3 consists of 18 residues. Germline CDR1 reads MDHEN; CDR2 reads SYDVKM. Trimming took off 3 bases at V and 0 bases at J, with 20 bases between the two ends. Participants were aged about 18 to 100 years from 20 to 30 US areas. Participant-given clinical history determined each cohort assignment. The specimen was PBMCs or T cells enriched from blood (not recorded which). The genes are TRBV28 and TRBJ1-1; no clear D. This receptor was identified in a woman aged 18-29 years who had recovered from COVID-19. CDR3 loop: CASSFPTILNFMNTEAFF. The CDR3 nucleotides are TGTGCCAGCAGTTTTCCGACAATTCTAAACTTCATGAACACTGAAGCTTTCTTT.